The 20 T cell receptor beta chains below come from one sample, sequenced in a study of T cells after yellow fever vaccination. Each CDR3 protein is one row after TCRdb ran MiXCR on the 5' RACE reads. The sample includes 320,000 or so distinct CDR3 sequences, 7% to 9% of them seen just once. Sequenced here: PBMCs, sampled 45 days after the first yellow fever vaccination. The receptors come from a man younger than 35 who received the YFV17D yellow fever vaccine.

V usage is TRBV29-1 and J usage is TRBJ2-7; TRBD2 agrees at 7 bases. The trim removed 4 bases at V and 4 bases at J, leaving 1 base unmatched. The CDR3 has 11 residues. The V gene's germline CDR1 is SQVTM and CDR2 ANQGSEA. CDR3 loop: CSVGGGYEQYF. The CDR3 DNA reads TGCAGCGTTGGGGGGGGATACGAGCAGTACTTC.

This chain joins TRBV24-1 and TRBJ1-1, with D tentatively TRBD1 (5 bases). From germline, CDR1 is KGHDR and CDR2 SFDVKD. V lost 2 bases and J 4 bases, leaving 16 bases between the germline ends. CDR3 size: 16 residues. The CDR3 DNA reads TGTGCCACCAGTGATTCCTCCGGTCTTAGGGGCACTGAAGCTTTCTTT. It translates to CATSDSSGLRGTEAFF.

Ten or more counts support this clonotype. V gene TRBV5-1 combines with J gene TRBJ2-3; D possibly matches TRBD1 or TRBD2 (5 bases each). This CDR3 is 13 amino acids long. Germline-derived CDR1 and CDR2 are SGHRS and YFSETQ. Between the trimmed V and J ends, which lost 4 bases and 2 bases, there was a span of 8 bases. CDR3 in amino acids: CASSPGTTDTQYF. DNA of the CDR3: TGCGCCAGCAGCCCGGGGACCACAGATACGCAGTATTTT.

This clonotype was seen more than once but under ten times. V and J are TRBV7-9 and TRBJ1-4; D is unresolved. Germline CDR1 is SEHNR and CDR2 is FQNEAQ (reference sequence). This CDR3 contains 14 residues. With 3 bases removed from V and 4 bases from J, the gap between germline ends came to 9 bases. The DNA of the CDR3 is TGTGCCAGCAGCTTGACGAGTAGTAATGAAAAACTGTTTTTT. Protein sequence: CASSLTSSNEKLFF.

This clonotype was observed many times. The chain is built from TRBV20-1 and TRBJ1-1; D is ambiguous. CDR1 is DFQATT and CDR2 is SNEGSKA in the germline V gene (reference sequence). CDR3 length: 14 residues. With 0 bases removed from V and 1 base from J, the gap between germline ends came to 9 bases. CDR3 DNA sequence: TGCAGTGCTAGAGATAATCCCTGGAACACTGAAGCTTTCTTT. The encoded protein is CSARDNPWNTEAFF.

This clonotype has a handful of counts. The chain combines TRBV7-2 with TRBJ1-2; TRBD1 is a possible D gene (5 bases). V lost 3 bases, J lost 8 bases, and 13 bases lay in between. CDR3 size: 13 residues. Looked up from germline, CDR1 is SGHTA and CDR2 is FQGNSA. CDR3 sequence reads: CASSFNPGSGYTF. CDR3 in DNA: TGTGCCAGCAGCTTTAATCCAGGGAGCGGCTACACCTTC. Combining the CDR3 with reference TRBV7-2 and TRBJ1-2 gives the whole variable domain GAGVSQSPSNKVTEKGKDVELRCDPISGHTALYWYRQSLGQGLEFLIYFQGNSAPDKSGLPSDRFSAERTGGSVSTLTIQRTQQEDSAVYLCASSFNPGSGYTFGSGTRLTVV.

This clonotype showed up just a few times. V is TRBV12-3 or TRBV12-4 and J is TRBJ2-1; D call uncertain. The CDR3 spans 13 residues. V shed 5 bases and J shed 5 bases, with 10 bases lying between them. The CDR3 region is CASSAKAHNEQFF. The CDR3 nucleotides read TGTGCCAGCAGTGCTAAAGCACACAATGAGCAGTTCTTC.

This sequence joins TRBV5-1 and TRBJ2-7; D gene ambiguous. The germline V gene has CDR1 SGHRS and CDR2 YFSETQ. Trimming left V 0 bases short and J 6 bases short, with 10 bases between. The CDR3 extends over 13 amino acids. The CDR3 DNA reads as TGCGCCAGCAGCTTGGTCCCAGCAAGCGAGCAGTACGTC. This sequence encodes CASSLVPASEQYV.

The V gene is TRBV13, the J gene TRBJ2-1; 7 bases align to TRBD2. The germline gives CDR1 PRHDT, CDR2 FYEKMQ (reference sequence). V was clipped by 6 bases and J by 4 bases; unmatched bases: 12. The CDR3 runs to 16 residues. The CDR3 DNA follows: TGTGCCAGCAGGCGTCTTGGAGCGGGGCTGTACAATGAGCAGTTCTTC. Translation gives CASRRLGAGLYNEQFF.

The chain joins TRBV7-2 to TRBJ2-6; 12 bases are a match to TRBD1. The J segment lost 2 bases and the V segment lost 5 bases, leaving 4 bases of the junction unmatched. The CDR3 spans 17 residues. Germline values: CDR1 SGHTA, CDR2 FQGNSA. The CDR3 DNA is TGTGCCAGCAGCCCGCGGGACAGGGGGCCTGGGGCCAACGTCCTGACTTTC. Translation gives CASSPRDRGPGANVLTF.

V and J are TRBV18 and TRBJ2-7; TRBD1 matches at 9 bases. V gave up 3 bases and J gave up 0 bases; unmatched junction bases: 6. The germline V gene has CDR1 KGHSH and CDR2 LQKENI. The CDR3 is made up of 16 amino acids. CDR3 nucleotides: TGTGCCAGCTCACCCCAGGGACAGGGAAGCTCCTACGAGCAGTACTTC. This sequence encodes CASSPQGQGSSYEQYF.

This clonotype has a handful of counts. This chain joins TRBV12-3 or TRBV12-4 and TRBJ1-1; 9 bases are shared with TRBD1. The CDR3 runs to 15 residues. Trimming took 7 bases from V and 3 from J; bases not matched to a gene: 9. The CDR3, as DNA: TGTGCCAGCACCCCGACAGGGGGGTTCGACACTGAAGCTTTCTTT. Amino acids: CASTPTGGFDTEAFF.

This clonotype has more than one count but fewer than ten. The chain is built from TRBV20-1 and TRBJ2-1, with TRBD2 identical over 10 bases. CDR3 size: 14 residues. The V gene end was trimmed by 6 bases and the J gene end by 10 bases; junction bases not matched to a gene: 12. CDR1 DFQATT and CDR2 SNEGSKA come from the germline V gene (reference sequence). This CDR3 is CSAHRRSGGAEQFF. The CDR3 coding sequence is TGCAGTGCCCACCGCCGAAGCGGGGGGGCCGAGCAGTTCTTC.

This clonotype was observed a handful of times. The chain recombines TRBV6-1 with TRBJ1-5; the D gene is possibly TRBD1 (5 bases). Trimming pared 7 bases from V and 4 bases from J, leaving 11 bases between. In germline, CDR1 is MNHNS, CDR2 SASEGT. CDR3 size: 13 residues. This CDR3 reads CASTGVRNQPQHF. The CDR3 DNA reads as TGTGCCAGCACGGGGGTGCGGAATCAGCCCCAGCATTTT.

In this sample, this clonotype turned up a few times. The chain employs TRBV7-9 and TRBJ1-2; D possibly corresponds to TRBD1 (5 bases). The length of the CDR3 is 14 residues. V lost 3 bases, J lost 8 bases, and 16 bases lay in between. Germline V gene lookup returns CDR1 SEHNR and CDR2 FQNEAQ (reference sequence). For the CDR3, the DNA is TGTGCCAGCAGCTTGGCCACAGGCAGCCCCGGCTACACCTTC. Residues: CASSLATGSPGYTF. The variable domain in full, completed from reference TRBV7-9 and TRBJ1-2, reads DTGVSQNPRHKITKRGQNVTFRCDPISEHNRLYWYRQTLGQGPEFLTYFQNEAQLEKSRLLSDRFSAERPKGSFSTLEIQRTEQGDSAMYLCASSLATGSPGYTFGSGTRLTVV.

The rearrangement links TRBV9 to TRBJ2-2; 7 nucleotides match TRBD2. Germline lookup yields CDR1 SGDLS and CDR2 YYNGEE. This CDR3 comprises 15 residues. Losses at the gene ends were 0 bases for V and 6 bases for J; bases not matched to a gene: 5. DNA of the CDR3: TGTGCCAGCAGCGTAGATGGGGGGGGATCCGGGGAGCTGTTTTTT. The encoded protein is CASSVDGGGSGELFF.

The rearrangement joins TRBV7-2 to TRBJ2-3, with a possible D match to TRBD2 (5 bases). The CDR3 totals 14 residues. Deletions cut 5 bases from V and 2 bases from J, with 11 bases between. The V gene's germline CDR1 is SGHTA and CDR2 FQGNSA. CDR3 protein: CASSRTSDTDTQYF. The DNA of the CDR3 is TGTGCCAGCAGCAGGACTTCGGACACAGATACGCAGTATTTT.

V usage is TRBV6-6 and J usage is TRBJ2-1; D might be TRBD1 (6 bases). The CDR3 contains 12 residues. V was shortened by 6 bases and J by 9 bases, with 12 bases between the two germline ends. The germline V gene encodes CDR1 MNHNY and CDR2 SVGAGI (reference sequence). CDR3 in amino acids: CASRQGMGEQFF. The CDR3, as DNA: TGTGCCAGCAGACAGGGAATGGGTGAGCAGTTCTTC.

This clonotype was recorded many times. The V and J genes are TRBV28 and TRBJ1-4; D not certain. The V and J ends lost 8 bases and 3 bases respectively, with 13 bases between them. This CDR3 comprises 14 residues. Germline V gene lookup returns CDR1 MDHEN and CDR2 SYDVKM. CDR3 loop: CASRGHLPNEKLFF. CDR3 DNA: TGTGCCAGCCGCGGGCATTTACCTAATGAAAAACTGTTTTTT.

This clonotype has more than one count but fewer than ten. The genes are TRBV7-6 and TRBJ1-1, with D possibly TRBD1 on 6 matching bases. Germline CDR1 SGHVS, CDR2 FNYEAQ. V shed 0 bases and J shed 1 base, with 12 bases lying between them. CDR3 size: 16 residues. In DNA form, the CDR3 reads TGTGCCAGCAGCTTAGCGGCCGGGACAAGGAACACTGAAGCTTTCTTT. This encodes CASSLAAGTRNTEAFF.